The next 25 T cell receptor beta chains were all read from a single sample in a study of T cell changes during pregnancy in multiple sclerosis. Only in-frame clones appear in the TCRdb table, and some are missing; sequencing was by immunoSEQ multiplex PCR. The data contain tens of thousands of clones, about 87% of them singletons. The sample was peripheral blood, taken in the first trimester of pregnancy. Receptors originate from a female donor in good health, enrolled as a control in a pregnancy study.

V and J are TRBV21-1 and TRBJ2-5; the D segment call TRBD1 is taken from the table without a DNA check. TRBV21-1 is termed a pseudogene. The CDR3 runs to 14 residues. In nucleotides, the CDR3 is TGTGCCACCCCTTGGACAGGGCCCCAAGAGACCCAGTACTTC. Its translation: CATPWTGPQETQYF.

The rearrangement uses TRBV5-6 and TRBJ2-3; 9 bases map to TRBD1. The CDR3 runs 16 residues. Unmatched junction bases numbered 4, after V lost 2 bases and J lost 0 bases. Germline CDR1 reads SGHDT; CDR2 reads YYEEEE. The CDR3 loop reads CASSLYRGPSTDTQYF. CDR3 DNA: TGTGCCAGCAGCTTATACAGGGGGCCTAGCACAGATACGCAGTATTTT.

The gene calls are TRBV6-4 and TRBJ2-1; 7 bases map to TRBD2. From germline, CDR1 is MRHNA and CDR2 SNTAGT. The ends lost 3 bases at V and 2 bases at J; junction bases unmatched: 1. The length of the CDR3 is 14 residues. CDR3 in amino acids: CASSDGGAYNEQFF. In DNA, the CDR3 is TGTGCCAGCAGTGATGGGGGGGCCTACAATGAGCAGTTCTTC.

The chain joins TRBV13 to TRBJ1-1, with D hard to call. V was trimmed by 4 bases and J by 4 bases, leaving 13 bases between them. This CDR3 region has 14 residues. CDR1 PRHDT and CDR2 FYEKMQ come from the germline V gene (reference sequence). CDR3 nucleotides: TGTGCCAGCAGCTCCACGGGTCTCAGCACTGAAGCTTTCTTT. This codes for CASSSTGLSTEAFF.

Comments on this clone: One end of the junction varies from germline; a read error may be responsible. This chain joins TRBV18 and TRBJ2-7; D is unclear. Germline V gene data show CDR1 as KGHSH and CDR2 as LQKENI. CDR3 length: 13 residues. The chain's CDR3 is CASSPPAAYEQYF. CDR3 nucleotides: TGTGCCAGCTCCCCACCGGCCGCCTACGAGCAGTACTTC.

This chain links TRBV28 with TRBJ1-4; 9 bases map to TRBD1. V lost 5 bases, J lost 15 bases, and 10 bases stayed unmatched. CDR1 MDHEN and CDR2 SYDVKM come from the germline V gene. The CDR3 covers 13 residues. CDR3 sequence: CASSERLWDRVFF. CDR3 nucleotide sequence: TGTGCCAGCAGTGAAAGATTATGGGACAGGGTGTTTTTT. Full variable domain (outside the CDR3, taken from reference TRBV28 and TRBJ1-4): DVKVTQSSRYLVKRTGEKVFLECVQDMDHENMFWYRQDPGLGLRLIYFSYDVKMKEKGDIPEGYSVSREKKERFSLILESASTNQTSMYLCASSERLWDRVFFGSGTQLSVL.

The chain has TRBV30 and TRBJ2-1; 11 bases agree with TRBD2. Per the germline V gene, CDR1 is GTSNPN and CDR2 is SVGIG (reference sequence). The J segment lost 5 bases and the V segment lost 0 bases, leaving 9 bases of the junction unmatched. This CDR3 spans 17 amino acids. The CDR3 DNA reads TGTGCCTGGAGTGTAAGGCTAGCGGGAGGACCTAACAATGAGCAGTTCTTC. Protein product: CAWSVRLAGGPNNEQFF.

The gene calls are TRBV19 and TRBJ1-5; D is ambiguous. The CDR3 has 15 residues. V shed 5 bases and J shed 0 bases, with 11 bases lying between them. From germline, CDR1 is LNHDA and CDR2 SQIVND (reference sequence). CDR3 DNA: TGTGCCAGTAGTCGCCACGCTACTAGCAATCAGCCCCAGCATTTT. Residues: CASSRHATSNQPQHF.

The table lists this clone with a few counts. Written as DNA, the CDR3 is TGTGCCAGCAGCTCCGACGACAGTTCCTATAATTCACCCCTCCACTTT. It translates to CASSSDDSSYNSPLHF. The gene calls are TRBV27 and TRBJ1-6; a weak D match, TRBD1 (5 bases). Deletions cut 6 bases from V and 1 base from J, with 13 bases between. This CDR3 region has 16 residues. Germline CDR1 reads MNHEY; CDR2 reads SMNVEV (reference sequence).

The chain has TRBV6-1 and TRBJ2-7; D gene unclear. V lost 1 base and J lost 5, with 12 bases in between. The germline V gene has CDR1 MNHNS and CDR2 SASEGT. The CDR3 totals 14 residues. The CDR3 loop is CASSEGEEFHEQYF. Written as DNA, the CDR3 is TGTGCCAGCAGTGAAGGCGAGGAGTTCCACGAGCAGTACTTC.

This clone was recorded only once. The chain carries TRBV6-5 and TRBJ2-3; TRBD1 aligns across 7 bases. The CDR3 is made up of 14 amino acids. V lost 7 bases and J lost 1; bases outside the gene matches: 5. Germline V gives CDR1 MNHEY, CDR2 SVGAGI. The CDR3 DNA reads TGTGCCAGCACCATGACAGGGCGCACAGATACGCAGTATTTT. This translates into CASTMTGRTDTQYF.

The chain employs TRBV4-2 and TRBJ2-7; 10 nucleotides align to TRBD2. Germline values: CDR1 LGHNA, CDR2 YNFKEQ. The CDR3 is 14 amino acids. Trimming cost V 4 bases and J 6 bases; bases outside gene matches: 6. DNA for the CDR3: TGTGCCAGCAGCCTTCCGGGACTAGCGTTCGAGCAGTACTTC. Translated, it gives CASSLPGLAFEQYF.

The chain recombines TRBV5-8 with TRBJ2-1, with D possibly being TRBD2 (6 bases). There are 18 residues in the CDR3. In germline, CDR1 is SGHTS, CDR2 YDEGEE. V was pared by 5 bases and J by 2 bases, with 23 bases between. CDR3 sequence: CASSPQWNLGGTYNEQFF. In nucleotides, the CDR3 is TGTGCCAGCAGTCCTCAGTGGAATTTGGGGGGTACCTACAATGAGCAGTTCTTC.

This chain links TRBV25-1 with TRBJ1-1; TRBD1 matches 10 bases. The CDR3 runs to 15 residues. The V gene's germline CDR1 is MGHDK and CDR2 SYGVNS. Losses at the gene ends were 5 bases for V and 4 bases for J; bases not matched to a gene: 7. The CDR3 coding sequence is TGTGCCAGCAGTAAAACTAGGACAGGGGGCACTGAAGCTTTCTTT. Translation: CASSKTRTGGTEAFF.

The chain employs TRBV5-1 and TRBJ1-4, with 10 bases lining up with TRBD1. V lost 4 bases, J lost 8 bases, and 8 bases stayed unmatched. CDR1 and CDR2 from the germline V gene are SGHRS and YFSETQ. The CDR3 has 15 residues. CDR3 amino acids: CASSHAGTGAEKLFF. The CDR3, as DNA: TGCGCCAGCAGCCACGCCGGGACAGGGGCGGAAAAACTGTTTTTT. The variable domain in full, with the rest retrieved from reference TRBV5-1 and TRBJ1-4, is KAGVTQTPRYLIKTRGQQVTLSCSPISGHRSVSWYQQTPGQGLQFLFEYFSETQRNKGNFPGRFSGRQFSNSRSEMNVSTLELGDSALYLCASSHAGTGAEKLFFGSGTQLSVL.

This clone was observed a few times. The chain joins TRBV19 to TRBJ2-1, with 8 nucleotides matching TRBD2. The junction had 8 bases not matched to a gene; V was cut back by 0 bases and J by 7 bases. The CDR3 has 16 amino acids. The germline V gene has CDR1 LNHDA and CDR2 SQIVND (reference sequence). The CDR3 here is CASSIDLGGGQNEQFF. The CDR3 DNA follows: TGTGCCAGTAGTATAGACCTCGGGGGGGGGCAGAATGAGCAGTTCTTC.

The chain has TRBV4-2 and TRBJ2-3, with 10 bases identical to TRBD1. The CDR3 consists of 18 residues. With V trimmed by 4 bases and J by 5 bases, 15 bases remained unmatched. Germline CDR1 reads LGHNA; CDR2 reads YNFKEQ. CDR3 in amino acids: CASSRWTRDRGPGDTQYF. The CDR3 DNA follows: TGTGCCAGCAGCCGTTGGACCCGGGACAGGGGCCCGGGAGATACGCAGTATTTT.

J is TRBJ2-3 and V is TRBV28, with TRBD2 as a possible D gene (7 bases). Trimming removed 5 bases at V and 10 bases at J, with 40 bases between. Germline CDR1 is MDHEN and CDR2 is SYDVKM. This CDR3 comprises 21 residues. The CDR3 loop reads CASSRRGWGGRVTSPFVAQYF. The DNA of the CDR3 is TGTGCCAGCAGTCGCCGGGGGTGGGGGGGGCGCGTGACTAGCCCCTTTGTGGCGCAGTATTTT.

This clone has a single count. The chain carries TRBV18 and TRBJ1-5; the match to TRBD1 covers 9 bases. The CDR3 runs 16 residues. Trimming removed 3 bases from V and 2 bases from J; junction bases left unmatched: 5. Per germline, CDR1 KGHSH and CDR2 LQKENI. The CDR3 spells CASSPPGQGGNQPQHF. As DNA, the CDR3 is TGTGCCAGCTCACCGCCGGGACAGGGAGGCAATCAGCCCCAGCATTTT. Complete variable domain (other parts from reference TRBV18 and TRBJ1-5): NAGVMQNPRHLVRRRGQEARLRCSPMKGHSHVYWYRQLPEEGLKFMVYLQKENIIDESGMPKERFSAEFPKEGPSILRIQQVVRGDSAAYFCASSPPGQGGNQPQHFGDGTRLSIL.

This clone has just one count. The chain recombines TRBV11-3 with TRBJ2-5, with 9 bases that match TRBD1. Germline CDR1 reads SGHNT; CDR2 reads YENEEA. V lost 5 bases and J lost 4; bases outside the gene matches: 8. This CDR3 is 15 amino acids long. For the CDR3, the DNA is TGTGCCAGCAGCGGGGGACAGGGTTATTCAGAGACCCAGTACTTC. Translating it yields CASSGGQGYSETQYF. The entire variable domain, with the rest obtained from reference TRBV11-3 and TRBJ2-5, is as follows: EAGVVQSPRYKIIEKKQPVAFWCNPISGHNTLYWYLQNLGQGPELLIRYENEEAVDDSQLPKDRFSAERLKGVDSTLKIQPAELGDSAVYLCASSGGQGYSETQYFGPGTRLLVL.

CDR3 nucleotides: TGTGCCAGCAGCTATTGGGACAGAGCCACTGAAGCTTTCTTT. It is translated as CASSYWDRATEAFF. The chain couples TRBV5-4 to TRBJ1-1, with 7 bases that match TRBD1. J was trimmed by 4 bases and V by 3 bases; bases with no gene match: 6. The CDR3 contains 14 residues. Germline CDR1 reads SGHNT; CDR2 reads YYREEE (reference sequence).

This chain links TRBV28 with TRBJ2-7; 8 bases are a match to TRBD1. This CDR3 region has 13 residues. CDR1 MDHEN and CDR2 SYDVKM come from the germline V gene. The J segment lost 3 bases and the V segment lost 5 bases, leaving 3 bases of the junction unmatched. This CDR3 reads CASSVGQGYEQYF. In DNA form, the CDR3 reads TGTGCCAGCAGTGTCGGACAGGGCTACGAGCAGTACTTC.

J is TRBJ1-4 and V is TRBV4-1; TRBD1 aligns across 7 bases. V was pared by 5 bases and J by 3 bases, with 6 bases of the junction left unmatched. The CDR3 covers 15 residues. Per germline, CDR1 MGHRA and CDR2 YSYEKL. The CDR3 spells CASSGPGQSNEKLFF. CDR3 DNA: TGCGCCAGCAGCGGACCGGGACAGTCTAATGAAAAACTGTTTTTT.

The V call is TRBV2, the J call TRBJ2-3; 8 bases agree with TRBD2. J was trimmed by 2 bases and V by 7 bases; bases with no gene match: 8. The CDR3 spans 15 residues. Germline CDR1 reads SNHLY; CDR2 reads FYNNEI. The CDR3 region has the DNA TGTGCCAGCACCTTTCAGCGGGGGAACACAGATACGCAGTATTTT. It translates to CASTFQRGNTDTQYF.

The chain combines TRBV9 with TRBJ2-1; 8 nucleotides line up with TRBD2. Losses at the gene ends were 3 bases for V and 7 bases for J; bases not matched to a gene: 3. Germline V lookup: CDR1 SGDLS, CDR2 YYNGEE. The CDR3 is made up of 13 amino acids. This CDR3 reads CASSGGGRNEQFF. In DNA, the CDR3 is TGTGCCAGCAGCGGCGGGGGGCGGAATGAGCAGTTCTTC.